This TCR beta chain was retrieved from a study of early T cells in non-severe SARS-CoV-2 infection. Study-wide background: Alpha and beta chains were unpaired, from unsorted whole-blood bulk RNA.

Findings and limits, study-wide: Reliance on VDJdb matching favored anti-spike CD8 responses; private and CD4 specificities were missed.

Unique molecular identifiers were affixed to single, distinct cDNA molecules. Via MiXCR, TCRdb re-called the 5' RACE reads, giving one row per CDR3 protein. In the table there are approximately 56,000 distinct CDR3 sequences, under 12% of which are singletons. V was trimmed by 6 bases and J by 5 bases, leaving 20 bases between them. CDR3 length equals 15 residues. Germline V gene sequence: CDR1 SNHLY, CDR2 FYNNEI. To note about this clonotype: Its cognate antigen is unknown.

The sequence derives from an adult who was a healthcare worker with PCR-confirmed SARS-CoV-2 infection or an uninfected control (not recorded which). The rearrangement links TRBV2 to TRBJ2-7; maybe TRBD2 (6 bases). Source material: whole blood. The CDR3 loop reads CASSKAGPGGDEQYF. The DNA for the CDR3 is TGTGCCAGCAGCAAAGCGGGCCCCGGAGGGGACGAGCAGTACTTC.